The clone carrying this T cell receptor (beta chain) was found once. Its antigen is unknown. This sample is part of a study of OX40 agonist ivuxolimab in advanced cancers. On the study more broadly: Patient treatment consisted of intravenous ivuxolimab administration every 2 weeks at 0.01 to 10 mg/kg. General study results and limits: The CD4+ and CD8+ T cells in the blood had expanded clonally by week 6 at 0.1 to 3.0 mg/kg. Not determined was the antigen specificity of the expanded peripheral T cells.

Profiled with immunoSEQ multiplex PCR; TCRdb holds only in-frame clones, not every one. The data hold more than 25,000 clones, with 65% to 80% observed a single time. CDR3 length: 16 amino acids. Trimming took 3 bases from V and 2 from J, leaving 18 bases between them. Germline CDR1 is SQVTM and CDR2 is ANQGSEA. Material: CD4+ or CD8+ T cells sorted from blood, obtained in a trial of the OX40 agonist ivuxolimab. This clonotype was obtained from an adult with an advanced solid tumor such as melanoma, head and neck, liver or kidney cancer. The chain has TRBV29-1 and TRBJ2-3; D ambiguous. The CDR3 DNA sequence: TGCAGCGTTGATAAGATAGTAGAAGATAACACAGATACGCAGTATTTT. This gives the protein CSVDKIVEDNTDTQYF.